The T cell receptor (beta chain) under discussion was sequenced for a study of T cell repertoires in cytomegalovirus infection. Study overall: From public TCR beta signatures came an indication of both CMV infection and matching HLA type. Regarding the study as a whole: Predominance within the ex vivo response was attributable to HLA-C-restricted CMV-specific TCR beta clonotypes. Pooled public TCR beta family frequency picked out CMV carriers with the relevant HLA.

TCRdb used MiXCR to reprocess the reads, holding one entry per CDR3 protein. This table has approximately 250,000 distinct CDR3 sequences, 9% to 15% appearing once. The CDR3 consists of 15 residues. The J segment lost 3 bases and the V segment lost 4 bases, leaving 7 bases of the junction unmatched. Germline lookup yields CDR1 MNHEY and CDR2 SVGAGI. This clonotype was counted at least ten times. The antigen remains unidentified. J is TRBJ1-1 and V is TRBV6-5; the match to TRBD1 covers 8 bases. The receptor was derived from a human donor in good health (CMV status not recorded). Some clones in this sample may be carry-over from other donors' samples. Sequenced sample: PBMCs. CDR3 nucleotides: TGTGCCAGCAGTTTCGCGACAGGGGTCGACACTGAAGCTTTCTTT. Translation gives CASSFATGVDTEAFF.